These 27 T cell receptor beta chains were all obtained from the same sample, sequenced in a study of blood T cells in healthy people across ages. It was with a sample-barcoded 5' primer and a J-beta primer mix that a second PCR of about 6 to 12 cycles was run. TCRdb used MiXCR to reprocess the 5' RACE reads, holding one entry per CDR3 protein. The sample consists of hundreds of thousands of distinct CDR3 sequences, 20% to 30% of them appearing once. The same data also contributed to another study, on T cells of mothers and their children.

Sample: blood. Source of these receptors: a boy younger than 18 in good health.

This chain connects TRBV12-3 or TRBV12-4 to TRBJ1-1; D is undetermined. V gave up 0 bases and J gave up 3 bases, with 5 bases separating them. The CDR3 totals 13 residues. The DNA for the CDR3 is TGTGCCAGCAGTTTAGCGCTCGACACTGAAGCTTTCTTT. Its protein product is CASSLALDTEAFF.

As DNA, the CDR3 is TGTGCTAGTGGTTTGAGGATTCTCGGGGGAGGTTCAGATACGCAGTATTTT. It yields the protein CASGLRILGGGSDTQYF. This rearrangement joins TRBV12-5 to TRBJ2-3, with D possibly TRBD2 on 6 matching bases. The V end lost 2 bases, the J end lost 4 bases, and 19 bases lay between the germline ends. The length of the CDR3 is 17 residues. CDR1 LGHNT and CDR2 FRNRAP come from the germline V gene.

Only a few counts were recorded for this clonotype. J is TRBJ1-5 and V is TRBV12-3 or TRBV12-4; no clear D. V shed 5 bases and J shed 5 bases, with 10 bases lying between them. The CDR3 consists of 13 residues. DNA of the CDR3: TGTGCCAGCAGTACACGGCTTCATCAGCCCCAGCATTTT. Amino acid sequence: CASSTRLHQPQHF.

J is TRBJ2-5 and V is TRBV5-1; TRBD1 matches at 7 bases. The CDR3 is 18 residues long. Germline assignment: CDR1 SGHRS and CDR2 YFSETQ. V shed 1 base, J shed 5 bases, and the junction held 17 bases outside the gene matches. Here the CDR3 DNA reads TGCGCCAGCAGCTTGTTAAAAGACGGGACAGCTACCTTGGAGACCCAGTACTTC. It specifies CASSLLKDGTATLETQYF.

This clonotype has only a few counts. This chain links TRBV28 with TRBJ2-7, with 7 bases fitting TRBD1. Unmatched junction bases numbered 10, after V lost 5 bases and J lost 0 bases. This CDR3 region has 16 residues. Germline lookup yields CDR1 MDHEN and CDR2 SYDVKM. The CDR3 is CASSKRQGLSSYEQYF. The CDR3 nucleotides are TGTGCCAGCAGTAAAAGACAGGGTTTAAGCTCCTACGAGCAGTACTTC.

In this sample, this clonotype turned up a few times. The chain uses TRBV18 and TRBJ2-5; TRBD1 agrees at 11 bases. Trimming took 3 bases from V and 5 from J; bases not matched to a gene: 8. Per the germline V gene, CDR1 is KGHSH and CDR2 is LQKENI. The CDR3 extends over 16 amino acids. The CDR3 sequence: CASSPRDRGIRETQYF. For the CDR3, the DNA is TGTGCCAGCTCACCCCGGGACAGGGGGATCCGGGAGACCCAGTACTTC.

This clonotype was seen a single time. This rearrangement joins TRBV3-1 to TRBJ2-5, with D tentatively TRBD1 (7 bases). The V gene lost 0 bases and the J gene lost 9 bases, with 17 bases spanning the gap. Per the germline V gene, CDR1 is LGHDT and CDR2 is YNNKEL (reference sequence). The CDR3 consists of 15 residues. The CDR3 DNA sequence: TGTGCCAGCAGCCAAGATGGGGGGCCCACAGGGGCCCAGTACTTC. Its protein product is CASSQDGGPTGAQYF.

The chain couples TRBV10-3 to TRBJ1-1; 9 positions agree with TRBD1. The germline V gene has CDR1 ENHRY and CDR2 SYGVKD. CDR3 length: 16 amino acids. V dropped 0 bases and J dropped 5; count of bases not matched to a gene: 7. CDR3 in DNA: TGTGCCATCAGTGAGTCGCTCGGGACAGGGTCTACTGAAGCTTTCTTT. It is translated as CAISESLGTGSTEAFF.

This clonotype was counted a few times. The chain combines TRBV14 with TRBJ2-7; the match to TRBD2 covers 7 bases. V gave up 6 bases and J gave up 4 bases; unmatched junction bases: 12. CDR1 and CDR2 from the germline V gene are SGHDN and FVKESK. The CDR3 runs to 15 residues. In nucleotides, the CDR3 is TGTGCCAGCAGTGATCAACTAGCGCCGACTTACGAGCAGTACTTC. Translated: CASSDQLAPTYEQYF.

The chain employs TRBV9 and TRBJ2-7, with 8 positions matching TRBD2. The J call may be incorrect, as the DNA end agrees better with TRBJ2-1. The V gene's germline CDR1 is SGDLS and CDR2 YYNGEE. CDR3 length equals 15 residues. The CDR3 region is CASSVASGPYNEQFF. The CDR3 DNA sequence: TGTGCCAGCAGCGTAGCTAGCGGGCCTTACAATGAGCAGTTCTTC.

The chain couples TRBV15 to TRBJ2-7; the D gene is possibly TRBD2 (6 bases). V was clipped by 3 bases and J by 0 bases, with 15 bases between them. CDR1 is LNHNV and CDR2 is YYDKDF in the germline V gene (reference sequence). CDR3 size: 16 residues. CDR3 sequence reads: CATSSDTGLNSYEQYF. DNA of the CDR3: TGTGCCACCAGCAGCGATACGGGACTGAACTCCTACGAGCAGTACTTC.

This clonotype was counted only a few times. The V and J genes are TRBV12-3 or TRBV12-4 and TRBJ2-7; 7 bases line up with TRBD1. The V segment lost 6 bases and the J segment 4 bases; nucleotides outside the gene matches: 12. This CDR3 has 15 residues. The CDR3 DNA reads as TGTGCCAGCAGCCCGGGACAGTCGGTAAAGTACGAGCAGTACTTC. It encodes CASSPGQSVKYEQYF.

This clonotype was seen only a few times. The rearrangement uses TRBV5-1 and TRBJ2-3, with 8 bases fitting TRBD2. With 4 bases clipped from V and 0 bases from J, the junction kept 10 bases outside the gene matches. Germline lookup yields CDR1 SGHRS and CDR2 YFSETQ. The CDR3 sequence is 17 residues long. The CDR3 reads CASSPVAGTTSTDTQYF. CDR3 bases: TGCGCCAGCAGCCCGGTAGCGGGGACGACTAGCACAGATACGCAGTATTTT. The variable domain in full, completed from reference TRBV5-1 and TRBJ2-3, reads KAGVTQTPRYLIKTRGQQVTLSCSPISGHRSVSWYQQTPGQGLQFLFEYFSETQRNKGNFPGRFSGRQFSNSRSEMNVSTLELGDSALYLCASSPVAGTTSTDTQYFGPGTRLTVL.

The rearrangement links TRBV6-6 to TRBJ2-7; either TRBD1 or TRBD2 may supply D (5 bases each). Germline V gives CDR1 MNHNY, CDR2 SVGAGI (reference sequence). The CDR3 totals 12 residues. The V end lost 6 bases, the J end lost 6 bases, and 12 bases lay between the germline ends. The DNA for the CDR3 is TGTGCCAGCAGGGGGGTTAGAAGCGAGCAGTACGTC. Translation gives CASRGVRSEQYV.

This clonotype was seen a handful of times. The CDR3 loop reads CATSSRTGSYEQYF. CDR3 bases: TGTGCCACCAGCAGTAGGACAGGGTCCTACGAGCAGTACTTC. The genes are TRBV15 and TRBJ2-7; 8 bases align to TRBD1. The J segment lost 1 base and the V segment lost 3 bases, leaving 2 bases of the junction unmatched. Germline CDR1 and CDR2: LNHNV and YYDKDF (reference sequence). CDR3 length: 14 amino acids.

V gene TRBV29-1 combines with J gene TRBJ2-6; weak D call: TRBD1 (6 bases). The germline V and J ends were trimmed by 6 bases and 2 bases, with 11 bases remaining between them. CDR1 and CDR2 from the germline V gene are SQVTM and ANQGSEA. The CDR3 spans 14 residues. The CDR3 sequence: CSVAQGPGANVLTF. The CDR3 DNA reads as TGCAGCGTGGCACAGGGACCTGGGGCCAACGTCCTGACTTTC.

In this sample, this clonotype turned up a few times. V gene TRBV10-3 combines with J gene TRBJ2-3; 8 bases are a match to TRBD2. The CDR3 spans 12 residues. V trimming: 3 bases; J trimming: 13 bases; junction bases outside the gene matches: 6. Germline values: CDR1 ENHRY, CDR2 SYGVKD. The CDR3 sequence: CAISDEAGEEYF. In DNA, the CDR3 is TGTGCCATCAGTGATGAAGCGGGGGAAGAGTATTTT.

The V call is TRBV6-2 or TRBV6-3, the J call TRBJ1-1, with unresolved D. Between the trimmed V and J ends, which lost 4 bases and 5 bases, there was a span of 8 bases. This CDR3 has 12 amino acids. Germline V lookup: CDR1 MNHEY, CDR2 SVGEGT. The CDR3 here is CASSWFGTEAFF. CDR3 bases: TGTGCCAGCAGTTGGTTCGGAACTGAAGCTTTCTTT.

The chain carries TRBV5-1 and TRBJ2-3; the D call may be TRBD1 or TRBD2 (5 bases each). The CDR3 is 14 residues long. Germline values: CDR1 SGHRS, CDR2 YFSETQ. Trimming shortened V by 3 bases and J by 1 base, and 9 bases separated the two germline ends. This CDR3 is CASSSWDRTDTQYF. The CDR3 DNA sequence: TGCGCCAGCAGCTCATGGGACCGCACAGATACGCAGTATTTT.

V and J are TRBV5-1 and TRBJ1-2; 7 nucleotides match TRBD1. V dropped 3 bases and J dropped 5; count of bases not matched to a gene: 7. Per the germline V gene, CDR1 is SGHRS and CDR2 is YFSETQ. The CDR3 sequence is 14 residues long. The CDR3 loop is CASSWGRDRYGYTF. DNA for the CDR3: TGCGCCAGCAGCTGGGGCCGGGACAGATATGGCTACACCTTC.

The chain is built from TRBV6-5 and TRBJ1-2; no firm D call. The V end lost 8 bases, the J end lost 4 bases, and 8 bases lay between the germline ends. CDR1 is MNHEY, CDR2 SVGAGI, per germline. CDR3 length: 11 residues. CDR3 loop: CASGRSYGYTF. In DNA, the CDR3 is TGTGCCAGCGGACGGAGCTATGGCTACACCTTC.

This sequence joins TRBV9 and TRBJ1-5; a weak D match, TRBD1 (6 bases). Germline V gene data show CDR1 as SGDLS and CDR2 as YYNGEE. This CDR3 has 14 amino acids. Trimming removed 7 bases from V and 4 bases from J, with 15 bases in between. The CDR3 DNA reads TGTGCCAGCGGCCCGACGGACAGAAATCAGCCCCAGCATTTT. This gives the protein CASGPTDRNQPQHF. The variable domain in full, completed from reference TRBV9 and TRBJ1-5, reads DSGVTQTPKHLITATGQRVTLRCSPRSGDLSVYWYQQSLDQGLQFLIQYYNGEERAKGNILERFSAQQFPDLHSELNLSSLELGDSALYFCASGPTDRNQPQHFGDGTRLSIL.

The V call is TRBV6-1, the J call TRBJ2-7; D ambiguous. The length of the CDR3 is 16 residues. Germline V gives CDR1 MNHNS, CDR2 SASEGT. Deletions cut 1 base from V and 2 bases from J, with 15 bases between. The CDR3 sequence: CASSEVLWQIAYEQYF. DNA of the CDR3: TGTGCCAGCAGTGAAGTCCTCTGGCAAATAGCCTACGAGCAGTACTTC.

There are a few counts of this clonotype. The rearrangement links TRBV5-1 to TRBJ2-5, with 9 bases matching TRBD2. With the DNA end fitting TRBJ2-7 better, the J assignment may be wrong. The CDR3 spans 14 residues. The germline gives CDR1 SGHRS, CDR2 YFSETQ. This CDR3 reads CASSLRTSEYEQYF. DNA of the CDR3: TGCGCCAGCAGCTTGAGGACTAGCGAGTACGAGCAGTACTTC.

In nucleotides, the CDR3 is TGCAGCGTGAAGTTGAATACGCAGTATTTT. Translating gives CSVKLNTQYF. V and J are TRBV29-1 and TRBJ2-3; D not resolved. The V gene lost 6 bases and the J gene lost 7 bases, with 8 bases spanning the gap. Per the germline V gene, CDR1 is SQVTM and CDR2 is ANQGSEA. This CDR3 has 10 residues.

Many counts were recorded for this clonotype. The gene calls are TRBV2 and TRBJ2-5; D remains ambiguous. The CDR3 loop spans 10 amino acids. Trimming cost V 8 bases and J 5 bases, with 6 bases left between them. Germline V gives CDR1 SNHLY, CDR2 FYNNEI. CDR3: CASGSETQYF. CDR3 in DNA: TGTGCCAGCGGATCGGAGACCCAGTACTTC.

This clonotype occurred a few times. J is TRBJ2-1 and V is TRBV10-3; 9 bases line up with TRBD1. V lost 6 bases and J lost 0; bases outside the gene matches: 9. The CDR3 totals 17 residues. Germline V CDR1 and CDR2: ENHRY, SYGVKD. In DNA, the CDR3 is TGTGCCATCAGGACGATGGGACAGGGTAGCTCCTACAATGAGCAGTTCTTC. Encoded protein: CAIRTMGQGSSYNEQFF.